There are many counts of the clone carrying this TCR beta chain. What it binds is not known. The sample comes from a study of T cell repertoires in cytomegalovirus infection. Study-wide background: CMV infection together with matching HLA type was indicated by public TCR beta signatures.

The CDR3 runs to 19 residues. Germline V gene data show CDR1 as LGHNA and CDR2 as YSLEER. Trimming cost V 3 bases and J 0 bases, with 21 bases left between them. A single record per CDR3 protein comes from TCRdb applying MiXCR to the reads. The sample carries about 250,000 distinct CDR3 sequences, 9% to 15% recorded once. Study-wide points: The ex vivo response was dominated by HLA-C-restricted CMV-specific TCR beta clonotypes. Pooled public TCR beta family frequency picked out CMV carriers with the relevant HLA.

The sample taken for sequencing was PBMCs. This sequence joins TRBV4-3 and TRBJ2-1, with TRBD2 as a possible D gene (6 bases). The sequence derives from a human donor in good health (CMV status not recorded). Some clones in this sample may be carry-over from other donors' samples. Written as DNA, the CDR3 is TGCGCCAGCAGCCAGGCGCACGCTCTAGCGCCAAGCTCCTACAATGAGCAGTTCTTC. Amino acids: CASSQAHALAPSSYNEQFF.